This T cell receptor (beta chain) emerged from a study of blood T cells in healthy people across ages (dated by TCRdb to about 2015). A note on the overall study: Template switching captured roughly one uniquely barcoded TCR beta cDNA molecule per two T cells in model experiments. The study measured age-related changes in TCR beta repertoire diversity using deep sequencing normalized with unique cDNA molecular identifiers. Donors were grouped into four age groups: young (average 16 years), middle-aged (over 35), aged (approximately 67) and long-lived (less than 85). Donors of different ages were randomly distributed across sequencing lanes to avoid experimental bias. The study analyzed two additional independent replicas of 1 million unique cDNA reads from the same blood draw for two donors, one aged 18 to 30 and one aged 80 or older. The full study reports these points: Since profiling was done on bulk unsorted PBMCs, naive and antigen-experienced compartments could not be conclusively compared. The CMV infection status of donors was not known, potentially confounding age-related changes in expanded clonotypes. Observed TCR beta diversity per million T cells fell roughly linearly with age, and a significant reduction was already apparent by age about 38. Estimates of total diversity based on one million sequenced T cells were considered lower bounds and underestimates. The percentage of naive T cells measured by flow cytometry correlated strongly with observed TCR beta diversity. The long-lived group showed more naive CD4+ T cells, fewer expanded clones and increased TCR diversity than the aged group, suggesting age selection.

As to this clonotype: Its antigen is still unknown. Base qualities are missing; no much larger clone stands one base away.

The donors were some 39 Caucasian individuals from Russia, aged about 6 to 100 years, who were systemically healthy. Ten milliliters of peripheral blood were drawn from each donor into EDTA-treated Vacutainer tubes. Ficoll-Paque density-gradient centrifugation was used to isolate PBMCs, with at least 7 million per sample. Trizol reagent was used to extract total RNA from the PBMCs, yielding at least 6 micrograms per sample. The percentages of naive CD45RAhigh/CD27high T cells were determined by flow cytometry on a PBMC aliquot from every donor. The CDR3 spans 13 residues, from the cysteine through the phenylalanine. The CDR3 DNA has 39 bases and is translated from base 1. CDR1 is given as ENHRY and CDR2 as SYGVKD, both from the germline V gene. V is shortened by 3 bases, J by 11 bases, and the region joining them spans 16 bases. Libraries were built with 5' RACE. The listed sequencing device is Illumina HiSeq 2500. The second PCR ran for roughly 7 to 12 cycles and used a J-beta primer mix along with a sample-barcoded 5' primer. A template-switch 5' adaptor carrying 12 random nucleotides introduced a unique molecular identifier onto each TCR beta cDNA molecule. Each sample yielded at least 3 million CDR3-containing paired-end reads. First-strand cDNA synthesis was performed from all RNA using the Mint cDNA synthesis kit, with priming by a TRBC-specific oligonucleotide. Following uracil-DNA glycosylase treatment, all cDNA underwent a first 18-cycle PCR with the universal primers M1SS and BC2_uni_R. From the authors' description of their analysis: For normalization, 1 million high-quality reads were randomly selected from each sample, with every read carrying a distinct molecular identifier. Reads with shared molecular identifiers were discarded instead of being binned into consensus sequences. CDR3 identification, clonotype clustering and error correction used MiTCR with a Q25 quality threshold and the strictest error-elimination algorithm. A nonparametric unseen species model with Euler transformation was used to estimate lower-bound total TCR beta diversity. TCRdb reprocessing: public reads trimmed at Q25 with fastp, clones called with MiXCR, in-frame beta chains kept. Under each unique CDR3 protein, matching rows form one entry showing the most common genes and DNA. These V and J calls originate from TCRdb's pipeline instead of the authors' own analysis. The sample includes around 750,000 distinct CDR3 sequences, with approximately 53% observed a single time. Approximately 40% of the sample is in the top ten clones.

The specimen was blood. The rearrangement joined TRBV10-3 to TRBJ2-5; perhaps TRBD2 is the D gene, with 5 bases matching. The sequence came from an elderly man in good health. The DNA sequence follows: TGTGCCATCAGTGAAGGCAGATTGGGAGAGCAGTACTTC. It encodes CAISEGRLGEQYF.